These T cell receptor beta chains were read from a single sample in a study of OX40 agonist ivuxolimab in advanced cancers. Profiled with immunoSEQ multiplex PCR; TCRdb holds only in-frame clones, not every one. The table lists some 39,000 clones, roughly 81% of them singletons, with approximately 21% in the top ten. Source: CD4+ or CD8+ T cells sorted from blood, taken in a trial of the OX40 agonist ivuxolimab. These receptors were taken from an adult with an advanced solid tumor such as melanoma, head and neck, liver or kidney cancer. Each CDR3 is given with its conserved first and last residue. The D gene is left open where the match is weak. Only some rows state a clone size, as once, few, many or a class for expanded clones.

d_gene | abundance | j_gene | v_gene | CDR3nt | CDR3aa
- | - | TRBJ1-5 | TRBV27 | TGTGCCAGCAGTTCCGACGGGGGGCTAGCAAATCAGCCCCAGCATTTT | CASSSDGGLANQPQHF
- | - | TRBJ1-3 | TRBV18 | TGTGCCAGCTCACAAGCCATGGGGAGCTCTGGAAACACCATATATTTT | CASSQAMGSSGNTIYF
TRBD2 | - | TRBJ2-1 | TRBV2 | TGTGCCAGCAGTGAAATGCCTAGCGGGAGGAATGAGCAGTTCTTC | CASSEMPSGRNEQFF
- | - | TRBJ2-7 | TRBV30 | TGTGCCTGGAGTGTAAACTACGAGCAGTACTTC | CAWSVNYEQYF
TRBD1 | - | TRBJ1-2 | TRBV28 | TGTGCCAGCAGCCCCATAAGGTGGCAGGGGGCGGGCTATGGCTACACCTTC | CASSPIRWQGAGYGYTF
- | - | TRBJ1-5 | TRBV6-5 | TGTGCCAGTATGGGGTCACCGGCTCAGCCCCAGCATTTT | CASMGSPAQPQHF
- | - | TRBJ1-3 | TRBV21-1 | TGTGCCAGCACCTCCCACAGGGCGGATGGAAACACCATATATTTT | CASTSHRADGNTIYF
- | - | TRBJ1-4 | TRBV18 | TGTGCCAGCTCACCCCTGATGGGGGAAAAACTGTTTTTT | CASSPLMGEKLFF
TRBD1 | - | TRBJ1-4 | TRBV18 | TGTGCCAGCGGACAGGGAGGGGAAAAACTGTTTTTT | CASGQGGEKLFF
- | - | TRBJ1-2 | TRBV15 | TGTGCCACCAGCAGAGATCTCAACCGCCTGAACTATGGCTACACCTTC | CATSRDLNRLNYGYTF
- | - | TRBJ2-7 | TRBV2 | TGTGCCAGCAGTGTGAGGGATTTAAGCGCCTACGAGCAGTACTTC | CASSVRDLSAYEQYF
TRBD2 | once | TRBJ2-1 | TRBV19 | TGTGCCAGTAATTCGCAGGCTAGCGGGAGTGTCCATGAGCAGTTCTTC | CASNSQASGSVHEQFF
TRBD1 | - | TRBJ2-7 | TRBV6-5 | TGTGCCTCCAAACGGGGACAGGGCTTCTACGAGCAGTACTTC | CASKRGQGFYEQYF
- | - | TRBJ1-1 | TRBV6-5 | TGTGCCAGCATATCTAGTCGGCAAGCTTTCTTT | CASISSRQAFF
- | - | TRBJ1-6 | TRBV6-5 | TGTGCCAGCAAATGGAATAGCCCGAATACCCTCCACTTT | CASKWNSPNTLHF
- | once | TRBJ2-3 | TRBV28 | TGTGCCAGCAGTTTGGGGACCTACACAGATACGCAGTATTTT | CASSLGTYTDTQYF
- | - | TRBJ1-5 | TRBV28 | TGTGCCAGCAGTTTAGTACAGTACAATCAGCCCCAGCATTTT | CASSLVQYNQPQHF
- | - | TRBJ1-5 | TRBV10-1 | TGCGCCAGCAGTCCCTCCGGAAATCAGCCCCAGCATTTT | CASSPSGNQPQHF
- | - | TRBJ2-1 | TRBV11-1 | TGTGCCAGCGCTCTTTGGGGGGCCTACAATGAGCAGTTCTTC | CASALWGAYNEQFF
- | - | TRBJ2-3 | TRBV6-1 | TGTGCCAGCAGTGTTGGGACTCACACAGATACGCAGTATTTT | CASSVGTHTDTQYF
- | - | TRBJ2-5 | TRBV5-1 | TGCGCCAGCAGCTCGGACAGCGTACAAGAGACCCAGTACTTC | CASSSDSVQETQYF
TRBD2 | - | TRBJ2-1 | TRBV18 | TGTGCCAGCTCACCGGGACTAGGGACCTCCAATGAGCAGTTCTTC | CASSPGLGTSNEQFF
TRBD1 | - | TRBJ2-5 | TRBV9 | TGTGCCAGCAGCGCACAGGGGAGAGTGTTGGAGACCCAGTACTTC | CASSAQGRVLETQYF
- | - | TRBJ1-5 | TRBV6-4 | TGTGCCAGCAGTTCTCGGGGCAGGAATAGCAATCAGCCCCAGCATTTT | CASSSRGRNSNQPQHF
TRBD2 | - | TRBJ2-1 | TRBV27 | TGTGCCAGCAAAACCTTAGCGGGCTCTGGAGGGGTACACTACAATGAGCAGTTCTTC | CASKTLAGSGGVHYNEQFF
TRBD1 | - | TRBJ2-1 | TRBV6-5 | TGTGCCAGCAGTTACGAGGGGACAGGGAACAATGAGCAGTTCTTC | CASSYEGTGNNEQFF
- | - | TRBJ2-7 | TRBV14 | TGTGCCAGCAGCCGCCTCGGGACAGAGCAGTACTTC | CASSRLGTEQYF
TRBD2 | - | TRBJ2-3 | TRBV6-1 | TGTGCCAGCAGTCCCGGACTAGCGGGAGGGGATACGCAGTATTTT | CASSPGLAGGDTQYF
- | - | TRBJ2-5 | TRBV14 | TGTGCCAGCAGAACACAGGGAGAAGAGACCCAGTACTTC | CASRTQGEETQYF
- | few | TRBJ2-7 | TRBV10-3 | TGTGCCATCAGTGAGACCTACGAGCAGTACTTC | CAISETYEQYF
- | - | TRBJ1-1 | TRBV9 | TGTGCCAGCAGCGTAGCTCCAAGAGGGCTTAACACTGAAGCTTTCTTT | CASSVAPRGLNTEAFF
- | - | TRBJ1-3 | TRBV28 | TGTGCCAGCAGTCCTTTAGGAAAAACCAGCTCTGGAAACACCATATATTTT | CASSPLGKTSSGNTIYF
- | - | TRBJ1-5 | TRBV18 | TGTGCCAGCTCACCACAACCGCCGGCCCAGCATTTT | CASSPQPPAQHF
- | - | TRBJ2-7 | TRBV5-1 | TGCGCCAGCAGCTCGGACTTCTTGGAGCAGTACTTC | CASSSDFLEQYF
TRBD1 | - | TRBJ2-1 | TRBV2 | TGTGCCAGCTGTCGGGACAGGGTATACGATGAGCAGTTCTTC | CASCRDRVYDEQFF
- | once | TRBJ2-2 | TRBV7-9 | TGTGCCAGCAGCTTAGCGAGTCACACCGGGGAGCTGTTTTTT | CASSLASHTGELFF
- | - | TRBJ2-3 | TRBV18 | TGTGCCAGCTCACTCAGGGAGGCAGATACGCAGTATTTT | CASSLREADTQYF
TRBD1 | - | TRBJ2-1 | TRBV7-3 | TGTGCCAGCAGCCCTTTACCGGGACAGGGGGCGAGGGAGCAGTTCTTC | CASSPLPGQGAREQFF
- | - | TRBJ1-4 | TRBV15 | TGTGCCACCAGCAGGGGCGGGGATAATGAAAAACTGTTTTTT | CATSRGGDNEKLFF
- | - | TRBJ1-4 | TRBV29-1 | TGCAGCGTTGCCGGGGGGGGAATAAATGAAAAACTGTTTTTT | CSVAGGGINEKLFF
- | - | TRBJ2-1 | TRBV9 | TGTGCCAGCAGCCAAAATGTAGGCGGGCGGAATGAGCAGTTCTTC | CASSQNVGGRNEQFF
- | - | TRBJ1-4 | TRBV6-5 | TGTGCCAGCAGGCGGGGAGGACCTAATGAAAAACTGTTTTTT | CASRRGGPNEKLFF
TRBD2 | - | TRBJ2-3 | TRBV7-9 | TGTGCCAGCAGCTCTCTAGCGGGGGGAACAGATACGCAGTATTTT | CASSSLAGGTDTQYF
- | - | TRBJ1-4 | TRBV5-1 | TGCGCCAGCAACCCTGGAAGATCGGTTTCCGGTGGGAATGAAAAACTGTTTTTT | CASNPGRSVSGGNEKLFF
- | - | TRBJ2-1 | TRBV7-6 | TGTGCCAGCAGTCACACACCGGGGCCCCCCTCCTACAATGAGCAGTTCTTC | CASSHTPGPPSYNEQFF
- | few | TRBJ2-3 | TRBV29-1 | TGCAGCGCACAGACAGATACGCAGTATTTT | CSAQTDTQYF
- | - | TRBJ1-2 | TRBV7-8 | TGTGCCAGCAGCTTGGGCCCAAACTATGGCTACACCTTC | CASSLGPNYGYTF